The source of this T cell receptor (beta chain) is a study of CD8+ T cells in alopecia areata (dated by TCRdb to 2017 to 2018). Study-wide context: Skin from C3H/HeJ donors with spontaneous alopecia (about 6-12 months old) was grafted onto female C3H/HeJ recipients aged roughly 6-11 weeks. To study T cell clonal expansion in alopecia areata, the researchers applied high-throughput TCRbeta sequencing to both the C3H/HeJ mouse model and human patients. Human TCRbeta sequencing covered scalp tissue and sorted CD4+ and CD8+ peripheral blood T cells from patchy and totalis/universalis alopecia areata patients and healthy controls. Clonality in the scalp was compared among normal scalp (n=4), patchy alopecia areata scalp (n=8), and alopecia totalis/universalis scalp (n=8). RNA came from the PAXgene miRNA kit for fixed scalp, the miRNeasy kit for PBMCs, and the RNeasy kit for mouse skin. immunoSEQ multiplex PCR using 35 Vbeta forward primers and 13 Jbeta reverse primers was used to amplify TCRbeta CDR3 regions. Here is what the overall study found, with its caveats: Unlike mouse skin, where gammadelta T cells dominate, normal human skin contains resident alphabeta T cells that get sequenced too, which complicates analysis of the scalp TCR repertoire. Higher clonality and more expanded CD8+ clones were observed in lesional scalp than in normal scalp, particularly in alopecia totalis/universalis, a finding suggestive of antigenic drive. Shared TCR sequences between patients were less evident than in mice, which may be partly attributable to HLA diversity in the patient population.

As regards this clone: The target of this receptor is not known. For this receptor, the gene names and germline sequences are taken from the mouse. The CDR3 is cut off 4 residues early in the read; its end comes from the germline J gene.

Library method: the immunoSEQ multiplex PCR assay. RNA was extracted from all samples and reverse transcribed into cDNA as template for TCR sequencing. First-strand cDNA was synthesized using SuperScript III with a 2:1 mix of oligo-dT and random hexamers. Amplification bias was assessed with a synthetic immune receptor repertoire, and residual bias was removed computationally. Libraries were sequenced on Illumina HiSeq with 60 bp reads covering the CDR3, read from J toward V. The original pipeline was this. After raw reads were preprocessed to remove errors, the CDR3 was defined following IMGT conventions as running from the conserved cysteine to phenylalanine. To get clonality, Shannon entropy was normalized by log2 of the number of productive unique TCRs and the result was subtracted from 1. Scalp TCRbeta sequences were cross-referenced with sorted blood CD4 and CD8 repertoires so that the CD4 or CD8 identity of scalp clones could be inferred. The table comes from immuneACCESS by way of TCRdb, which keeps in-frame sequences with V and J called. Part of the clones is missing from these tables; in studies checked, under half for an unresolved V gene and the rest for unknown reasons. V, J and clone size are taken as reported in that table, and D and trimming were inferred from the DNA itself. For this sample, around 290,000 clones appear and none is a singleton. Around 1.2% of the sample lies in the top ten.

The germline V gene provides CDR1 NSHNY and CDR2 SYGAGN. V is cut by 5 bases and J by 5 bases, and the space between the germline ends is 11 bases. The CDR3 contains 13 residues, cysteine and phenylalanine counted. The CDR3 was read in part: 27 bases, with the frame set at base 1. Cells from pooled mouse cutaneous lymph nodes were stained for CD4, CD8alpha, NKG2D, NKG2ACE and other markers and then sorted on a BD Influx. The sequenced sample consisted of CD4+ T cells sorted from a lymph node. The TCR originated in a C3H/HeJ mouse with alopecia areata. The strain in question carries the MHC haplotype H2-k. The chain uses TRBV13-1 and TRBJ2-1, with a tentative D gene TRBD1 over 6 matching bases. CDR3 loop: CASRTGTNAEQFF. The CDR3 DNA, read in part, is TGTGCCAGCAGGACCGGGACAAATGCT.